The 32 T cell receptor beta chains given below trace back to one sample, sequenced in a study of blood T cell repertoires in COVID-19. Clones were read by immunoSEQ multiplex PCR, and TCRdb kept only the in-frame ones, dropping some. Of about 220,000 clones detected, about 90% appear once; the ten largest clones hold 1.5% to 2%. The sample comprised peripheral blood. These receptors all come from a man aged 35 to 55 with active or convalescent COVID-19.

V is TRBV19 and J is TRBJ2-7; 7 bases line up with TRBD2. The V segment lost 5 bases and the J segment 3 bases; nucleotides outside the gene matches: 7. The CDR3 loop spans 14 amino acids. Germline values: CDR1 LNHDA, CDR2 SQIVND (reference sequence). CDR3 nucleotide sequence: TGTGCCAGTAGTGGGAGGGCAGGGAACTACGAGCAGTACTTC. This encodes CASSGRAGNYEQYF.

The genes are TRBV5-1 and TRBJ2-1; weak D call: TRBD1 (6 bases). From germline, CDR1 is SGHRS and CDR2 YFSETQ. V was pared by 2 bases and J by 9 bases, with 9 bases between. The CDR3 consists of 12 residues. CDR3 amino acids: CASSFGGGEQFF. The CDR3 coding sequence is TGCGCCAGCAGCTTTGGGGGCGGTGAGCAGTTCTTC.

The V call is TRBV6-5, the J call TRBJ1-1; 8 nucleotides align to TRBD1. This CDR3 region has 14 residues. V shed 7 bases, J shed 5 bases, and the junction held 9 bases outside the gene matches. Germline V lookup: CDR1 MNHEY, CDR2 SVGAGI. The CDR3 region has the DNA TGTGCCAGCATTGCCCAGGGGGCGCGGACTGAAGCTTTCTTT. Translation: CASIAQGARTEAFF.

This rearrangement joins TRBV11-3 to TRBJ2-7; 7 nucleotides align to TRBD2. Germline CDR1 is SGHNT and CDR2 is YENEEA. Unmatched junction bases numbered 12, after V lost 5 bases and J lost 8 bases. The CDR3 runs 14 residues. The DNA of the CDR3 is TGTGCCAGCAGCCTCTCGGGAGGAGGGGCAAAGCAGTACTTC. Its translation: CASSLSGGGAKQYF.

This chain links TRBV28 with TRBJ1-4; 10 bases are shared with TRBD1. The CDR3 length is 15 residues. Germline-derived CDR1 and CDR2 are MDHEN and SYDVKM. V was clipped by 5 bases and J by 5 bases; unmatched bases: 5. The CDR3 is CASSPRQGANEKLFF. The CDR3 DNA follows: TGTGCCAGCAGTCCCCGACAGGGGGCGAATGAAAAACTGTTTTTT.

The V gene is TRBV2, the J gene TRBJ2-2; the D gene is possibly TRBD2 (6 bases). This CDR3 has 13 amino acids. CDR1 and CDR2 from the germline V gene are SNHLY and FYNNEI. V lost 9 bases and J 7 bases, leaving 15 bases between the germline ends. CDR3 bases: TGTGCCAGTTCCCGGGGGAATGGCGGGGAGCTGTTTTTT. Translated, it gives CASSRGNGGELFF.

Only one count was recorded for this clone. The CDR3 reads CASSLGPGIEKLFF. The DNA of the CDR3 is TGTGCCAGCAGCTTAGGTCCGGGAATTGAAAAACTGTTTTTT. The chain uses TRBV7-9 and TRBJ1-4, with unresolved D. CDR3 length: 14 amino acids. V lost 1 base and J 7 bases, leaving 10 bases between the germline ends. Looked up from germline, CDR1 is SEHNR and CDR2 is FQNEAQ (reference sequence).

This chain connects TRBV2 to TRBJ1-6, with D possibly TRBD1 on 6 matching bases. CDR3 length equals 14 residues. The germline V gene encodes CDR1 SNHLY and CDR2 FYNNEI. Trimming stripped 3 bases from V and 5 bases from J, with 8 bases between. CDR3 sequence reads: CASSEGQDNSPLHF. The CDR3 nucleotides are TGTGCCAGCAGTGAGGGACAAGATAATTCACCCCTCCACTTT.

CDR3 sequence (DNA): TGTGCCAGCAGCGTAGGATTAGCGGGGGGACTCACAGATACGCAGTATTTT. This codes for CASSVGLAGGLTDTQYF. The chain couples TRBV9 to TRBJ2-3; 10 nucleotides match TRBD2. J lost 2 bases, V lost 0 bases, and 6 bases had no gene match. This CDR3 comprises 17 residues. The V gene's germline CDR1 is SGDLS and CDR2 YYNGEE.

This chain connects TRBV11-1 to TRBJ2-7; 8 bases fit TRBD1. V lost 1 base and J lost 2; bases outside the gene matches: 4. This CDR3 comprises 15 residues. Germline V gives CDR1 SGHAT, CDR2 FQDESV (reference sequence). The CDR3 nucleotides read TGTGCCAGCAGCTTAGGTGGGACAGGAACCTACGAGCAGTACTTC. The encoded protein is CASSLGGTGTYEQYF.

The chain has TRBV30 and TRBJ2-7; the D gene is possibly TRBD1 (6 bases). V lost 1 base to trimming and J lost 2 bases, with 12 bases between them. Germline loops: CDR1 GTSNPN, CDR2 SVGIG (reference sequence). The CDR3 is made up of 14 amino acids. The CDR3 DNA is TGTGCCTGGAGTGGCGGACAGATCACCTACGAGCAGTACTTC. It specifies CAWSGGQITYEQYF.

The J gene is TRBJ2-7, the V gene TRBV6-1; 15 bases agree with TRBD2. The CDR3 covers 17 residues. Trimming cost V 4 bases and J 3 bases; bases outside gene matches: 7. From germline, CDR1 is MNHNS and CDR2 SASEGT. CDR3: CASSVNAGLAGGYEQYF. The CDR3 DNA reads as TGTGCCAGCAGTGTTAATGCGGGACTAGCGGGGGGCTACGAGCAGTACTTC.

V gene TRBV11-3 combines with J gene TRBJ1-1; D not resolved. CDR3 length: 12 amino acids. The V gene lost 9 bases and the J gene lost 9 bases, with 17 bases spanning the gap. In germline, CDR1 is SGHNT, CDR2 YENEEA. CDR3 nucleotides: TGTGCCAGTCCGCTTGGTTTGAGGAAAGCTTTCTTT. Its protein product is CASPLGLRKAFF.

The rearrangement links TRBV3-1 (or the pseudogene TRBV3-2) to TRBJ2-7; 14 positions match TRBD2. This CDR3 contains 19 residues. Germline-derived CDR1 and CDR2 are LGHDT and YNNKEL (reference sequence). The J segment lost 1 base and the V segment lost 4 bases, leaving 12 bases of the junction unmatched. DNA of the CDR3: TGTGCCAGCAGCCCGCTCTTGACTAGCGGGAGGGCCCAATCCTACGAGCAGTACTTC. Translated, it gives CASSPLLTSGRAQSYEQYF.

This clone was seen only once. The chain combines TRBV27 with TRBJ2-1; 9 bases agree with TRBD1. Germline V lookup: CDR1 MNHEY, CDR2 SMNVEV (reference sequence). V lost 4 bases to trimming and J lost 10 bases; unmatched junction nucleotides: 11. The CDR3 length is 15 residues. CDR3 DNA sequence: TGTGCCAGCAGTTCGGCCGGGACAGGGAGTGGAGAGCAGTTCTTC. It translates to CASSSAGTGSGEQFF.

The V and J genes are TRBV7-9 and TRBJ1-4; a possible D gene is TRBD1 (5 bases). The CDR3 has 15 residues. CDR1 SEHNR and CDR2 FQNEAQ come from the germline V gene (reference sequence). Deletions cut 2 bases from V and 4 bases from J, with 11 bases between. This chain's CDR3 is CASSLTGVFNEKLFF. The DNA of the CDR3 is TGTGCCAGCAGCTTAACGGGGGTCTTTAATGAAAAACTGTTTTTT.

The chain has TRBV19 and TRBJ1-1; 9 bases line up with TRBD1. V was pared by 1 base and J by 0 bases, with 9 bases of the junction left unmatched. This CDR3 is built from 18 residues. Germline-derived CDR1 and CDR2 are LNHDA and SQIVND (reference sequence). CDR3 sequence reads: CASSIGRGTGIMNTEAFF. The CDR3 coding sequence is TGTGCCAGTAGTATAGGGAGGGGGACAGGGATAATGAACACTGAAGCTTTCTTT.

The rearrangement joins TRBV6-4 to TRBJ2-1; D possibly corresponds to TRBD2 (7 bases). There are 15 residues in the CDR3. Between the trimmed V and J ends, which lost 2 bases and 4 bases, there was a span of 12 bases. Germline CDR1 MRHNA, CDR2 SNTAGT. This CDR3 reads CASSDGGGPYNEQFF. The CDR3, as DNA: TGTGCCAGCAGTGACGGGGGGGGCCCATACAATGAGCAGTTCTTC.

The chain links TRBV5-4 to TRBJ1-2; weak D call: TRBD1 (5 bases). Trimming shortened V by 2 bases and J by 4 bases, and 15 bases separated the two germline ends. CDR1 and CDR2 from the germline V gene are SGHNT and YYREEE (reference sequence). The CDR3 is made up of 15 amino acids. CDR3 amino acids: CASSLPGPGGYGYTF. For the CDR3, the DNA is TGTGCCAGCAGCTTACCCGGGCCGGGGGGCTATGGCTACACCTTC.

The V and J genes are TRBV27 and TRBJ2-5; the D is unclear. Trimming took 4 bases from V and 0 from J, leaving 15 bases between them. Germline assignment: CDR1 MNHEY and CDR2 SMNVEV (reference sequence). CDR3 length: 16 residues. The CDR3 loop reads CASSSTTANYQETQYF. The CDR3, as DNA: TGTGCCAGCAGTTCAACCACAGCCAATTACCAAGAGACCCAGTACTTC.

The genes are TRBV7-9 and TRBJ2-6; D is perhaps TRBD1 (6 bases). Between the trimmed V and J ends, which lost 8 bases and 0 bases, there was a span of 14 bases. The CDR3 covers 16 residues. CDR1 is SEHNR, CDR2 FQNEAQ, per germline (reference sequence). The CDR3 loop reads CASPRDTSSGANVLTF. The CDR3, as DNA: TGTGCCAGCCCCCGGGACACAAGCTCTGGGGCCAACGTCCTGACTTTC. The full variable domain, with the rest looked up from reference TRBV7-9 and TRBJ2-6, is DTGVSQNPRHKITKRGQNVTFRCDPISEHNRLYWYRQTLGQGPEFLTYFQNEAQLEKSRLLSDRFSAERPKGSFSTLEIQRTEQGDSAMYLCASPRDTSSGANVLTFGAGSRLTVL.

This rearrangement joins TRBV12-5 to TRBJ1-1; the D is unclear. CDR1 is LGHNT, CDR2 FRNRAP, per germline. V gave up 7 bases and J gave up 1 base, with 19 bases separating them. The CDR3 totals 16 residues. The DNA of the CDR3 is TGTGCTAGTGCGTTGTTCGGGGAACCCTCGAACACTGAAGCTTTCTTT. Its protein product is CASALFGEPSNTEAFF.

This clone is a singleton in its sample. CDR3 nucleotide sequence: TGCAGCGTTGTTTATTCGGGGGGAGTGAGCAATCAGCCCCAGCATTTT. It yields the protein CSVVYSGGVSNQPQHF. The V and J genes are TRBV29-1 and TRBJ1-5, with D possibly being TRBD1 (5 bases). Germline values: CDR1 SQVTM, CDR2 ANQGSEA. Trimming shortened V by 4 bases and J by 1 base, and 17 bases separated the two germline ends. This CDR3 is 16 amino acids long.

The chain links TRBV18 to TRBJ1-5; TRBD1 agrees at 9 bases. The CDR3 contains 15 residues. Germline CDR1 reads KGHSH; CDR2 reads LQKENI. Germline trimming cut 3 bases from V and 4 bases from J; bases unmatched to any gene: 4. The CDR3 nucleotides are TGTGCCAGCTCACCCGGACAGGGGAGGAATCAGCCCCAGCATTTT. Amino acids: CASSPGQGRNQPQHF. The variable domain in full, with the rest retrieved from reference TRBV18 and TRBJ1-5, is NAGVMQNPRHLVRRRGQEARLRCSPMKGHSHVYWYRQLPEEGLKFMVYLQKENIIDESGMPKERFSAEFPKEGPSILRIQQVVRGDSAAYFCASSPGQGRNQPQHFGDGTRLSIL.

CDR3 sequence (DNA): TGTGCCAGCAGTGGGGCAGGGGGCTATGAGACCCAGTACTTC. It codes for CASSGAGGYETQYF. V and J are TRBV2 and TRBJ2-5, with 8 bases lining up with TRBD1. Trimming cost V 4 bases and J 5 bases; bases outside gene matches: 6. CDR3 length equals 14 residues. Per germline, CDR1 SNHLY and CDR2 FYNNEI.

This sequence joins TRBV3-1 (or the pseudogene TRBV3-2) and TRBJ2-1; 13 nucleotides agree with TRBD2. The CDR3 sequence is 16 residues long. The ends lost 1 base at V and 12 bases at J; junction bases unmatched: 9. From germline, CDR1 is LGHDT and CDR2 YNNKEL (reference sequence). The CDR3 loop reads CASSQVGGTSGVGQFF. In DNA, the CDR3 is TGTGCCAGCAGCCAAGTTGGAGGGACTAGCGGGGTGGGGCAGTTCTTC.

This chain uses TRBV5-4 with TRBJ2-5; 10 nucleotides line up with TRBD1. The J segment lost 4 bases and the V segment lost 3 bases, leaving 9 bases of the junction unmatched. The CDR3 consists of 16 residues. Germline V gives CDR1 SGHNT, CDR2 YYREEE (reference sequence). CDR3 DNA: TGTGCCAGCAGCTCCACCCCGGACAGGGGGTTAGAGACCCAGTACTTC. This codes for CASSSTPDRGLETQYF. Full variable domain (remainder filled in from reference TRBV5-4 and TRBJ2-5): ETGVTQSPTHLIKTRGQQVTLRCSSQSGHNTVSWYQQALGQGPQFIFQYYREEENGRGNFPPRFSGLQFPNYSSELNVNALELDDSALYLCASSSTPDRGLETQYFGPGTRLLVL.

In its sample, this clone was seen a few times. The V and J genes are TRBV9 and TRBJ1-1; TRBD1 might be the D (5 bases). With 1 base removed from V and 0 bases from J, the gap between germline ends came to 10 bases. The length of the CDR3 is 15 residues. The germline V gene encodes CDR1 SGDLS and CDR2 YYNGEE. The CDR3 here is CASSVQQALNTEAFF. The CDR3 DNA is TGTGCCAGCAGCGTACAACAGGCCTTGAACACTGAAGCTTTCTTT.

V is TRBV6-5 and J is TRBJ1-5; tentative D call: TRBD1 (6 bases). Trimming removed 6 bases at V and 6 bases at J, with 18 bases between. This CDR3 has 15 residues. CDR1 and CDR2 from the germline V gene are MNHEY and SVGAGI. The CDR3 nucleotides are TGTGCCAGCAGCCGAGGGGGTGTAGCCGGTCAGCCCCAGCATTTT. Protein: CASSRGGVAGQPQHF.

In this sample, this clone turned up once. The CDR3 bases are TGTGCCACCAGCAGGTCCCTAGCCAAAAACATTCAGTACTTC. This translates into CATSRSLAKNIQYF. This chain links TRBV15 with TRBJ2-4; D is undetermined. Trimming cost V 3 bases and J 0 bases, with 6 bases left between them. Per the germline V gene, CDR1 is LNHNV and CDR2 is YYDKDF (reference sequence). This CDR3 is built from 14 residues.

The chain combines TRBV25-1 with TRBJ1-2; 12 positions agree with TRBD1. The CDR3 sequence is 15 residues long. V trimming: 3 bases; J trimming: 4 bases; junction bases outside the gene matches: 3. Per the germline V gene, CDR1 is MGHDK and CDR2 is SYGVNS. This CDR3 reads CASSDRDRGLYGYTF. In nucleotides, the CDR3 is TGTGCCAGCAGTGACCGGGACAGGGGGCTCTATGGCTACACCTTC.

Concerning this clone itself: In the same sample, other DNA sequences code for this CDR3. The chain recombines TRBV5-1 with TRBJ2-2, with D unresolved. CDR3 length: 14 residues. Trimming shortened V by 0 bases and J by 4 bases, and 7 bases separated the two germline ends. The germline V gene has CDR1 SGHRS and CDR2 YFSETQ. Written as DNA, the CDR3 is TGCGCCAGCAGCTTGGCCGGTAGCACCGGGGAGCTGTTTTTT. Amino acid sequence: CASSLAGSTGELFF. Based on the CDR3 plus reference TRBV5-1 and TRBJ2-2, the full variable domain is KAGVTQTPRYLIKTRGQQVTLSCSPISGHRSVSWYQQTPGQGLQFLFEYFSETQRNKGNFPGRFSGRQFSNSRSEMNVSTLELGDSALYLCASSLAGSTGELFFGEGSRLTVL.